The present TCR beta chain was sequenced within a study of CXCR3-negative and CXCR3-positive naive CD8 T cells. The study, taken as a whole, reports: For memory CD8+ cells diversity was much lower, but both naive subsets had comparably high diversity.

UMI labels and 5' RACE were used to prepare the TRB cDNA libraries. With the 5' RACE reads reprocessed, TCRdb shows one record per CDR3 protein and no DNA. Listed are over 100,000 distinct CDR3 sequences; nearly 0.5% falls within the top ten. The CDR3 loop spans 17 amino acids. On this clonotype itself: What it binds is not known.

Triplicate sorts of some 300,000 cells per CD8+ subset. Within the CD8+ T cell compartment, naive cells were CD45RO-CCR7+CD27+CD95-. This chain links TRBV12-3 or TRBV12-4 with TRBJ2-5; TCRdb's D gene call, TRBD1, goes unchecked for lack of DNA. Sequenced material: naive CXCR3- CD8+ T cells from blood. Subset specified: CD45RO-CCR7+CD27+CD95- naive CD8+ T cells lacking CXCR3 (TNR3-). This sequence was found in a human donor in good health. Some clones in this sample may be carry-over from other donors' samples. CDR3 protein: CASSPRGLSHRKETQYF.